This is a list of T cell receptor beta chains from one sample in a study of T cell repertoires in aging, cancer and after chemotherapy. TCRdb re-derived calls from the multiplex PCR reads in MiXCR, one entry per CDR3 protein. The table records 13,000 or so distinct CDR3 sequences, under 30% of them present only once. Sequencing was done on a sample of blood. The receptors derive from a human donor in good health. Both conserved end residues are part of each CDR3. Fields, in order: D gene, V gene, J gene, CDR3 protein. A D gene is named only where the DNA matches it firmly.

TRBD1	TRBV28	TRBJ2-1	CASLGQNNYNEQFF
TRBD1	TRBV19	TRBJ1-5	CASSTIQGASGQPQHF
.	TRBV27	TRBJ2-1	CASRRGMNIGAPYNEQFF
.	TRBV29-1	TRBJ2-1	CSVYLTEGLYNEQFF
.	TRBV9	TRBJ2-3	CASSRTDSTDTQYF
TRBD1	TRBV20-1	TRBJ2-5	CSAQRAGTGAETQYF
.	TRBV4-2	TRBJ1-2	CASSQEMGANYGYTF
.	TRBV2	TRBJ1-1	CASSVKGNTEAFF
.	TRBV21-1	TRBJ1-3	CASSKGGQPMFSGNTIYF
TRBD1	TRBV6-1	TRBJ1-5	CASRGIQGTIQPQHF
TRBD1	TRBV6-5	TRBJ1-5	CASSRTTGPGNQPQHF
.	TRBV6-1	TRBJ2-7	CASSPQGSSYEQYF
.	TRBV20-1	TRBJ1-1	CSARDGRSNTEAFF
TRBD1	TRBV19	TRBJ1-1	CATRGTGIWSTEAFF
.	TRBV29-1	TRBJ2-1	CSVEVLNEQFF
.	TRBV7-9	TRBJ1-6	CASSSTLSSYNSPLHF
TRBD1	TRBV27	TRBJ2-7	CASSSRTGGWDF
.	TRBV6-1	TRBJ2-3	CASNVVTDTQYF
.	TRBV20-1	TRBJ1-2	CSARDVLGYGYTF
TRBD2	TRBV5-6	TRBJ2-2	CASSPGLATGELFF
TRBD2	TRBV7-9	TRBJ2-1	CASSLRLAGDNEQFF
.	TRBV5-1	TRBJ2-7	CASSLANRDNHEQYF
.	TRBV6-5	TRBJ2-1	CASRPSVRGTYNEQFF
.	TRBV12-3/TRBV12-4	TRBJ2-2	CASSSGTGELFF
.	TRBV19	TRBJ2-7	CASSRGGLQYF
.	TRBV9	TRBJ1-2	CASSVEQGNYGYTF
.	TRBV20-1	TRBJ2-1	CSASDVPLDEQFF
TRBD2	TRBV7-2	TRBJ2-3	CASSPVIRSGGAPDTQYF
TRBD2	TRBV5-4	TRBJ2-5	CASSRDGRSQYF
.	TRBV2	TRBJ1-3	CASSPGLASGNTIYF
.	TRBV28	TRBJ1-1	CASSRRGRDTEAFF
.	TRBV6-1	TRBJ1-5	CASSVSGRNQPQHF
TRBD1	TRBV4-3	TRBJ1-1	CASSQEVQGAWAFF
TRBD1	TRBV19	TRBJ2-1	CASSIGTGVLVEQFF
TRBD1	TRBV19	TRBJ1-6	CASSTAGGQVHSPLHF
TRBD1	TRBV5-1	TRBJ1-6	CASSLSRGQGDSPLHF
TRBD1	TRBV11-2	TRBJ2-7	CASSLDRRRGRPYF
TRBD1	TRBV27	TRBJ1-2	CASSHTKNTGVLSRLGYTF
.	TRBV7-2	TRBJ2-1	CASSLAYVGNEQFF
.	TRBV12-3/TRBV12-4	TRBJ2-2	CASRTQGIGGELFF
.	TRBV27	TRBJ2-3	CASSFLGRGSTDTQYF
.	TRBV7-9	TRBJ1-4	CASSLVETNEKLFF